Listed below are T cell receptor beta chains from one sample, sequenced in a study of T cell changes during pregnancy in multiple sclerosis. Profiling relied on immunoSEQ multiplex PCR, and the TCRdb table lists in-frame clones only, not all of them. The sample includes tens of thousands of clones, roughly 91% seen only once; the top ten take roughly 0.67%. The sample consisted of CD4+ T cells from peripheral blood mononuclear cells, taken in the third trimester of pregnancy. Receptors were obtained from a female donor with multiple sclerosis, enrolled in a pregnancy study. Both conserved end residues are part of each CDR3. A D gene is named only where the DNA matches it firmly. The size of a clone is reported for some rows only, either as once, few or many, or as a class for expanded clones.

d_gene: TRBD1
abundance: few
j_gene: TRBJ1-1
v_gene: TRBV6-1
CDR3aa: CASRDRAATEAFF
CDR3nt: TGTGCCAGCAGGGACAGGGCGGCCACTGAAGCTTTCTTT

d_gene: -
abundance: few
j_gene: TRBJ2-7
v_gene: TRBV18
CDR3aa: CASSPQGALSYEQYF
CDR3nt: TGTGCCAGCTCACCACAAGGGGCTCTCTCCTACGAGCAGTACTTC

d_gene: TRBD1
abundance: -
j_gene: TRBJ2-2
v_gene: TRBV2
CDR3aa: CASNRDRGPFGELFF
CDR3nt: TGTGCCAGCAACCGGGACAGGGGGCCTTTCGGGGAGCTGTTTTTT

d_gene: TRBD1
abundance: -
j_gene: TRBJ1-5
v_gene: TRBV2
CDR3aa: CASRQGSEQPQHF
CDR3nt: TGTGCCAGTCGACAGGGAAGCGAGCAGCCCCAGCATTTT

d_gene: TRBD2
abundance: -
j_gene: TRBJ2-3
v_gene: TRBV7-2
CDR3aa: CASSSRGLTDTQYF
CDR3nt: TGTGCCAGCAGCTCGCGGGGGTTAACAGATACGCAGTATTTT

d_gene: -
abundance: -
j_gene: TRBJ1-1
v_gene: TRBV4-2
CDR3aa: CASSPAGVSEAFF
CDR3nt: TGTGCCAGCAGCCCGGCGGGGGTCTCTGAAGCTTTCTTT

d_gene: TRBD1
abundance: -
j_gene: TRBJ1-4
v_gene: TRBV2
CDR3aa: CASSKDRGREKLFF
CDR3nt: TGTGCCAGCAGTAAGGACAGGGGGAGAGAAAAACTGTTTTTT

d_gene: TRBD2
abundance: -
j_gene: TRBJ2-7
v_gene: TRBV9
CDR3aa: CASSATSGAYEQYF
CDR3nt: TGTGCCAGCAGCGCCACTAGCGGCGCCTACGAGCAGTACTTC

d_gene: TRBD2
abundance: -
j_gene: TRBJ2-1
v_gene: TRBV19
CDR3aa: CASSIPPGLAGPSSYNEQFF
CDR3nt: TGTGCCAGTAGTATCCCCCCGGGACTAGCGGGACCTAGCTCCTACAATGAGCAGTTCTTC

d_gene: TRBD1
abundance: -
j_gene: TRBJ2-3
v_gene: TRBV2
CDR3aa: CASRQRTGGADTQYF
CDR3nt: TGTGCCAGCAGGCAGAGGACAGGGGGCGCAGATACGCAGTATTTT

d_gene: -
abundance: once
j_gene: TRBJ1-1
v_gene: TRBV5-5
CDR3aa: CASGLVDTEAFF
CDR3nt: TGTGCCAGCGGGCTTGTGGACACTGAAGCTTTCTTT

d_gene: TRBD1
abundance: -
j_gene: TRBJ2-3
v_gene: TRBV5-8
CDR3aa: CASSLAGQGFNTQYF
CDR3nt: TGTGCCAGCAGCTTGGCGGGACAGGGTTTTAATACGCAGTATTTT

d_gene: TRBD1
abundance: -
j_gene: TRBJ1-5
v_gene: TRBV7-9
CDR3aa: CASSPTGGGNQPQHF
CDR3nt: TGTGCCAGCAGCCCGACAGGGGGCGGCAATCAGCCCCAGCATTTT

d_gene: -
abundance: -
j_gene: TRBJ1-5
v_gene: TRBV28
CDR3aa: CASSLTGRLNQPQHF
CDR3nt: TGTGCCAGCAGCCTTACAGGGCGGCTCAATCAGCCCCAGCATTTT

d_gene: TRBD1
abundance: once
j_gene: TRBJ2-7
v_gene: TRBV5-1
CDR3aa: CASSVAGQGQFEQYF
CDR3nt: TGCGCCAGCAGCGTTGCGGGACAGGGGCAGTTTGAGCAGTACTTC

d_gene: -
abundance: -
j_gene: TRBJ1-2
v_gene: TRBV27
CDR3aa: CASSSGLTYGYTF
CDR3nt: TGTGCCAGCAGTTCCGGACTGACCTATGGCTACACCTTC

d_gene: -
abundance: -
j_gene: TRBJ1-6
v_gene: TRBV9
CDR3aa: CASSASSYNSPLHF
CDR3nt: TGTGCCAGCAGCGCTAGCTCCTATAATTCACCCCTCCACTTT

d_gene: TRBD1
abundance: -
j_gene: TRBJ2-7
v_gene: TRBV18
CDR3aa: CASSPLGQGGPGSYEQYF
CDR3nt: TGTGCCAGCTCACCCCTAGGACAGGGAGGCCCCGGATCCTACGAGCAGTACTTC

d_gene: TRBD2
abundance: once
j_gene: TRBJ2-5
v_gene: TRBV7-2
CDR3aa: CASTGLAGRGTQYF
CDR3nt: TGTGCCAGCACCGGACTAGCGGGAAGGGGGACCCAGTACTTC

d_gene: TRBD2
abundance: -
j_gene: TRBJ2-7
v_gene: TRBV5-1
CDR3aa: CASSSLAGVNYEQYF
CDR3nt: TGCGCCAGCAGCTCGCTAGCGGGAGTAAACTACGAGCAGTACTTC

d_gene: TRBD2
abundance: -
j_gene: TRBJ2-1
v_gene: TRBV5-1
CDR3aa: CASSLEAGEQFF
CDR3nt: TGCGCCAGCAGCTTGGAAGCGGGGGAGCAGTTCTTC

d_gene: -
abundance: -
j_gene: TRBJ2-1
v_gene: TRBV6-5
CDR3aa: CASSYSFPYNEQFF
CDR3nt: TGTGCCAGCAGTTACTCCTTCCCGTACAATGAGCAGTTCTTC

d_gene: -
abundance: -
j_gene: TRBJ2-1
v_gene: TRBV2
CDR3aa: CASIRRGGGGNEQFF
CDR3nt: TGTGCCAGCATCAGACGGGGTGGGGGAGGTAATGAGCAGTTCTTC

d_gene: -
abundance: -
j_gene: TRBJ2-5
v_gene: TRBV7-6
CDR3aa: CASSLAGARETQYF
CDR3nt: TGTGCCAGCAGCTTAGCGGGGGCTAGAGAGACCCAGTACTTC

d_gene: TRBD2
abundance: -
j_gene: TRBJ2-7
v_gene: TRBV15
CDR3aa: CATSGGLAGGSYEQYF
CDR3nt: TGTGCCACCAGCGGGGGACTAGCGGGAGGTTCCTACGAGCAGTACTTC

d_gene: -
abundance: -
j_gene: TRBJ1-4
v_gene: TRBV6-1
CDR3aa: CASSSQTTNEKLFF
CDR3nt: TGTGCCAGCAGCTCACAAACAACTAATGAAAAACTGTTTTTT

d_gene: -
abundance: -
j_gene: TRBJ1-5
v_gene: TRBV6-5
CDR3aa: CASSSDYNQPQHF
CDR3nt: TGTGCCAGCAGCTCGGACTACAATCAGCCCCAGCATTTT

d_gene: -
abundance: -
j_gene: TRBJ1-5
v_gene: TRBV2
CDR3aa: CASSPRVGAGQPQHF
CDR3nt: TGTGCCAGCAGCCCAAGAGTGGGGGCAGGTCAGCCCCAGCATTTT

d_gene: -
abundance: -
j_gene: TRBJ1-2
v_gene: TRBV4-1
CDR3aa: CASSQEVANYGYTF
CDR3nt: TGCGCCAGCAGCCAAGAGGTAGCAAACTATGGCTACACCTTC

d_gene: TRBD2
abundance: -
j_gene: TRBJ2-1
v_gene: TRBV5-1
CDR3aa: CASSLTGTSGTGQFF
CDR3nt: TGCGCCAGCAGCTTGACCGGGACTAGCGGGACGGGGCAGTTCTTC

d_gene: -
abundance: -
j_gene: TRBJ1-2
v_gene: TRBV2
CDR3aa: CASSESQGRKGYTF
CDR3nt: TGTGCCAGCAGCGAATCTCAGGGTCGGAAGGGCTACACCTTC

d_gene: TRBD1
abundance: -
j_gene: TRBJ2-2
v_gene: TRBV7-3
CDR3aa: CASSSGQGLVPGELFF
CDR3nt: TGTGCCAGCAGCTCCGGACAGGGTTTAGTTCCCGGGGAGCTGTTTTTT

d_gene: TRBD1
abundance: -
j_gene: TRBJ1-1
v_gene: TRBV6-5
CDR3aa: CASSYSGQGDTEAFF
CDR3nt: TGTGCCAGCAGTTACTCCGGACAGGGGGACACTGAAGCTTTCTTT

d_gene: -
abundance: once
j_gene: TRBJ2-7
v_gene: TRBV20-1
CDR3aa: CSAKDWVGFF
CDR3nt: TGCAGTGCTAAGGACTGGGTCGGGTTCTTC

d_gene: -
abundance: -
j_gene: TRBJ1-2
v_gene: TRBV7-2
CDR3aa: CASSLAGVYGYTF
CDR3nt: TGTGCCAGCAGCTTAGCAGGGGTCTATGGCTACACCTTC

d_gene: -
abundance: -
j_gene: TRBJ2-7
v_gene: TRBV19
CDR3aa: CASSNRYEQYF
CDR3nt: TGTGCCAGTAGTAACAGGTACGAGCAGTACTTC

d_gene: -
abundance: -
j_gene: TRBJ2-2
v_gene: TRBV4-2
CDR3aa: CASSQDPRSTGELFF
CDR3nt: TGTGCCAGCAGCCAAGATCCCCGGTCCACCGGGGAGCTGTTTTTT

d_gene: TRBD1
abundance: -
j_gene: TRBJ1-1
v_gene: TRBV19
CDR3aa: CASSPLRTGGGGTEAFF
CDR3nt: TGTGCCAGTAGTCCCCTCCGGACAGGGGGCGGGGGCACTGAAGCTTTCTTT

d_gene: -
abundance: once
j_gene: TRBJ1-2
v_gene: TRBV11-3
CDR3aa: CASSLDFPWRPSGGYTF
CDR3nt: TGTGCCAGCAGCTTAGATTTCCCATGGAGGCCTTCTGGTGGCTACACCTTC

d_gene: TRBD2
abundance: once
j_gene: TRBJ2-5
v_gene: TRBV7-6
CDR3aa: CASSPLAGGLETQYF
CDR3nt: TGTGCCAGCAGCCCCCTGGCGGGGGGACTAGAGACCCAGTACTTC

d_gene: TRBD1
abundance: -
j_gene: TRBJ1-4
v_gene: TRBV5-5
CDR3aa: CASSPPTGGRINEKLFF
CDR3nt: TGTGCCAGCAGCCCACCTACAGGGGGAAGGATTAATGAAAAACTGTTTTTT

d_gene: -
abundance: -
j_gene: TRBJ1-4
v_gene: TRBV19
CDR3aa: CASSIRGTNEKLFF
CDR3nt: TGTGCCAGTAGTATAAGGGGTACTAATGAAAAACTGTTTTTT

d_gene: -
abundance: -
j_gene: TRBJ2-5
v_gene: TRBV7-9
CDR3aa: CASSPRGPETQYF
CDR3nt: TGTGCCAGCAGCCCTCGGGGTCCGGAGACCCAGTACTTC

d_gene: -
abundance: -
j_gene: TRBJ1-4
v_gene: TRBV15
CDR3aa: CATSSLQGLSGEKLFF
CDR3nt: TGTGCCACCAGCAGCCTCCAGGGGCTTTCGGGGGAAAAACTGTTTTTT